This TCR beta chain comes out of a study of T cells in Graves' hyperthyroidism and ophthalmopathy. Overall study context: Peripheral blood draws took place at initial diagnosis, ahead of any treatment.

Exclusion of a patient resulted from uncontrolled infection, other autoimmune disease, pregnancy or lactation. Trimming pared 3 bases from V and 4 bases from J, leaving 13 bases between. The CDR3 sequence is 14 residues long. CDR1 SGHKS and CDR2 YYEKEE come from the germline V gene (reference sequence). From RNA transcripts, TCR beta CDR3 regions were amplified. The TCR CDR3 was amplified in a first-round RT-PCR using the HTBI primer set. TCRdb reprocessed the multiplex PCR reads via MiXCR and lists one record per CDR3 protein. The table shows some 460,000 distinct CDR3 sequences, with less than 20% occurring only once. Study-level points and caveats: Ophthalmopathy could be told apart from stable hyperthyroidism with a 13 V-J model.

This clonotype was recorded a few times. Its target is unknown. The clonotype originates from a woman between 18 and 29 years old with Graves' hyperthyroidism. V and J are TRBV5-5 and TRBJ2-5, with D hard to call. Sequenced: blood. Written as DNA, the CDR3 is TGTGCCAGCAGCTCCCCCGGACCCCGAGAGACCCAGTACTTC. Translation: CASSSPGPRETQYF. The variable domain in full, with the rest retrieved from reference TRBV5-5 and TRBJ2-5, is DAGVTQSPTHLIKTRGQQVTLRCSPISGHKSVSWYQQVLGQGPQFIFQYYEKEERGRGNFPDRFSARQFPNYSSELNVNALLLGDSALYLCASSSPGPRETQYFGPGTRLLVL.